These 14 T cell receptor beta chains were sequenced from one sample in a study of CD8+CD57+ T cells in acquired aplastic anemia (dated by TCRdb to the late 2010s). The reads were generated on an Illumina HiSeq 2000. Profiling of TCR beta VDJ combinations and CDR3 sequences used genomic DNA as the template. Using fastp trimming at Q25 and MiXCR clonotype assembly, TCRdb reanalyzed the public sequencing data and kept in-frame beta chains. Every CDR3 protein is listed once, alongside the most common genes and DNA of its rows. The sample contains around 200,000 distinct CDR3 sequences, roughly half of them found a single time. The ten largest clones represent roughly 15% of the sample. Sequencing input: sorted CD4+, CD8+, or CD8+CD57+ T cells (not recorded which) from PBMCs. These TCRs come from a human donor in good health, serving as a control.

This clonotype was recorded at least ten times. The chain recombines TRBV7-2 with TRBJ2-5; a possible D gene is TRBD1 (6 bases). The V end was cut by 9 bases, the J end by 5 bases, with 16 bases between. CDR1 SGHTA and CDR2 FQGNSA come from the germline V gene. The CDR3 length is 13 residues. The CDR3 sequence: CASPTGVGETQYF. The CDR3, as DNA: TGTGCCAGTCCGACAGGAGTCGGGGAGACCCAGTACTTC.

This clonotype was seen ten or more times. The chain recombines TRBV9 with TRBJ1-1; a weak D match, TRBD1 (6 bases). From germline, CDR1 is SGDLS and CDR2 YYNGEE. Between the trimmed V and J ends, which lost 5 bases and 2 bases, there was a span of 13 bases. The CDR3 spans 14 residues. The CDR3 loop reads CASSQLQGNTEAFF. CDR3 in DNA: TGTGCCAGCAGTCAGCTACAGGGTAACACTGAAGCTTTCTTT.

This chain's CDR3 is CASTRNRVDTEAFF. The CDR3 coding sequence is TGTGCCAGTACACGGAACAGGGTCGACACTGAAGCTTTCTTT. The chain combines TRBV19 with TRBJ1-1, with D possibly matching TRBD1 (6 bases). The V gene lost 7 bases and the J gene lost 3 bases, with 15 bases spanning the gap. Germline CDR1 is LNHDA and CDR2 is SQIVND (reference sequence). The CDR3 runs to 14 residues.

At least ten counts were recorded for this clonotype. The rearrangement links TRBV28 to TRBJ1-2, with D possibly TRBD1 on 6 matching bases. This CDR3 region has 12 residues. Germline V gene lookup returns CDR1 MDHEN and CDR2 SYDVKM. Trimming took off 6 bases at V and 8 bases at J, with 13 bases between the two ends. The CDR3 bases are TGTGCCAGCAGAAGCGGGACATTCGGCTACACCTTC. Its protein product is CASRSGTFGYTF.

This clonotype was seen only a few times. This could be a read error, since a much larger clone is one nucleotide away. The chain is built from TRBV20-1 and TRBJ2-3; unclear D gene. This CDR3 region has 13 residues. V was trimmed by 5 bases and J by 3 bases, leaving 12 bases between them. Germline loops: CDR1 DFQATT, CDR2 SNEGSKA (reference sequence). This CDR3 reads CSAGPVGTDTQYF. The CDR3 region has the DNA TGCAGTGCTGGACCGGTGGGAACAGATACGCAGTATTTT.

This chain connects TRBV20-1 to TRBJ1-1; D remains ambiguous. The length of the CDR3 is 10 residues. The V and J ends lost 3 bases and 11 bases respectively, with 10 bases between them. CDR1 and CDR2 from the germline V gene are DFQATT and SNEGSKA (reference sequence). The CDR3 region has the DNA TGCAGTGCTAGCCCGGGTTGGGCTTTCTTT. As protein: CSASPGWAFF.

This clonotype was seen at least ten times. This sequence joins TRBV4-3 and TRBJ2-7; D is ambiguous. The CDR3 consists of 15 residues. Germline V CDR1 and CDR2: LGHNA, YSLEER. The ends were cut back, 0 bases at V and 3 bases at J, with 12 bases in the middle. CDR3 DNA: TGCGCCAGCAGCCAAGATCGTGTGACATTCTACGAGCAGTACTTC. Translated, it gives CASSQDRVTFYEQYF.

Of note for this clonotype: Germline and junction disagree at one end, which may indicate a read error. The CDR3 nucleotides are TGTGCCATCAGTGAGTCCGGCGGTCGCAATCAGCAGTTCTTC. Translation gives CAISESGGRNQQFF. This chain connects TRBV10-3 to TRBJ2-1; no reliable D call. The CDR3 contains 14 residues. Germline V gene data show CDR1 as ENHRY and CDR2 as SYGVKD.

The chain employs TRBV29-1 and TRBJ1-4; D not certain. The germline V gene has CDR1 SQVTM and CDR2 ANQGSEA. The CDR3 is 12 residues long. The germline V and J ends were trimmed by 4 bases and 8 bases, with 11 bases remaining between them. CDR3 sequence: CSVGLLGEKLFF. The CDR3 DNA follows: TGCAGCGTTGGGCTATTAGGGGAAAAACTGTTTTTT.

The chain is built from TRBV20-1 and TRBJ2-7; 8 positions agree with TRBD2. The CDR3 has 11 residues. J was trimmed by 6 bases and V by 3 bases; bases with no gene match: 1. Germline CDR1 and CDR2: DFQATT and SNEGSKA (reference sequence). CDR3: CSASGGAEQYF. The DNA for the CDR3 is TGCAGTGCTAGCGGGGGGGCCGAGCAGTACTTC.

The chain's CDR3 is CASSLEVPGELFF. In nucleotides, the CDR3 is TGCGCCAGCAGCTTGGAGGTACCGGGGGAGCTGTTTTTT. The genes are TRBV5-1 and TRBJ2-2, with unresolved D. Germline loops: CDR1 SGHRS, CDR2 YFSETQ. Trimming took off 0 bases at V and 8 bases at J, with 8 bases between the two ends. The CDR3 totals 13 residues.

This chain links TRBV7-3 with TRBJ1-3, with D possibly matching TRBD1 (5 bases). The CDR3 spans 14 residues. Per the germline V gene, CDR1 is SGHTA and CDR2 is FQGTGA. Trimming took off 1 base at V and 3 bases at J, with 7 bases between the two ends. CDR3 coding DNA: TGTGCCAGCAGCTTAAATGGGGGTGGAAACACCATATATTTT. It encodes CASSLNGGGNTIYF.

About this clonotype itself: At one end, the junction sequence differs from germline, possibly due to a read error. The chain couples TRBV7-9 to TRBJ2-7, with 11 bases identical to TRBD2. There are 16 residues in the CDR3. Germline loops: CDR1 SEHNR, CDR2 FQNEAQ (reference sequence). CDR3 amino acids: CASSQPLAGGLDEQYF. The CDR3 DNA is TGCGCCAGCAGCCAACCTCTAGCGGGGGGCTTGGACGAGCAGTACTTC.

The chain is built from TRBV20-1 and TRBJ2-7; D is perhaps TRBD1 or TRBD2 (6 bases each). This CDR3 contains 13 residues. Germline CDR1 and CDR2: DFQATT and SNEGSKA (reference sequence). Trimming pared 3 bases from V and 2 bases from J, leaving 11 bases between. CDR3 residues: CSAREGGTYEQYF. The CDR3 nucleotides are TGCAGTGCTAGGGAGGGGGGAACCTACGAGCAGTACTTC.